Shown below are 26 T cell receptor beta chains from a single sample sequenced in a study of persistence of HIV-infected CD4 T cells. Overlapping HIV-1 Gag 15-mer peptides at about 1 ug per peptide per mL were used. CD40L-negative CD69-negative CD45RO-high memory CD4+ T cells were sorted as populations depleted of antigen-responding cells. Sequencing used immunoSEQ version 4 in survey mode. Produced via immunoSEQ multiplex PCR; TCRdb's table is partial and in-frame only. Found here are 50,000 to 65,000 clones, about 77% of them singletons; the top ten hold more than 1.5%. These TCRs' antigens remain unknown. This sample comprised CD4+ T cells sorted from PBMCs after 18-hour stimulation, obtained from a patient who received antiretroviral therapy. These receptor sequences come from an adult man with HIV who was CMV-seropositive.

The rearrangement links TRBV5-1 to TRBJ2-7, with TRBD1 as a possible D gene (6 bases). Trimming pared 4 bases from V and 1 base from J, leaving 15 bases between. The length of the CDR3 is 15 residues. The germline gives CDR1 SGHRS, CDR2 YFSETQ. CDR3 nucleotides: TGCGCCAGCAGCGTAGGGACACCTGAATCCTACGAGCAGTACTTC. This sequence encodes CASSVGTPESYEQYF.

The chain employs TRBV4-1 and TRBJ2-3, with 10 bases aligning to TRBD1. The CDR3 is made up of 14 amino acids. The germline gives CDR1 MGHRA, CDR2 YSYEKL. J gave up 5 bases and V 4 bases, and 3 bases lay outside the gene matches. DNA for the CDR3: TGCGCCAGCAGCCGGACAGGGGGGGGAGATACGCAGTATTTT. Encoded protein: CASSRTGGGDTQYF.

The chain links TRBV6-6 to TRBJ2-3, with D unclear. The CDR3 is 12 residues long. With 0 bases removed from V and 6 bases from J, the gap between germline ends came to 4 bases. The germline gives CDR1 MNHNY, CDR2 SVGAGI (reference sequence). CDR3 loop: CASSYSGDTQYF. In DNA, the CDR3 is TGTGCCAGCAGTTACTCAGGGGATACGCAGTATTTT.

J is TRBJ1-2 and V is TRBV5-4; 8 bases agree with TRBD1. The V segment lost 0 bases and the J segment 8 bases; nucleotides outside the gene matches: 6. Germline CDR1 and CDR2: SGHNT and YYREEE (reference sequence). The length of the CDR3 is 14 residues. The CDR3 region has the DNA TGTGCCAGCAGCTTGGACAGGGGGGTGAGGGGCTACACCTTC. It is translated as CASSLDRGVRGYTF.

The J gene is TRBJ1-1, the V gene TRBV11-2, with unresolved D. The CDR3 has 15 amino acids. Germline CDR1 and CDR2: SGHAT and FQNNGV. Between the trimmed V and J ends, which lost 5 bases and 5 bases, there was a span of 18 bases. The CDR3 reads CASSPVERTRTEAFF. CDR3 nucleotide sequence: TGTGCCAGCAGCCCCGTGGAGAGAACAAGGACTGAAGCTTTCTTT.

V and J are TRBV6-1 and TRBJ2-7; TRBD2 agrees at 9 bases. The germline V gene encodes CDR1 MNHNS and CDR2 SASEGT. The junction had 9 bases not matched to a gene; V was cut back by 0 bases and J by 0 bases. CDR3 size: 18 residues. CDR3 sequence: CASSEALPLAGSSYEQYF. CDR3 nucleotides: TGTGCCAGCAGTGAAGCCCTTCCCCTAGCGGGGAGCTCCTACGAGCAGTACTTC.

The CDR3 coding sequence is TGCGCCAGCACCCCACAGGGAACTTTCACAGATACGCAGTATTTT. Its protein is CASTPQGTFTDTQYF. The rearrangement joins TRBV5-1 to TRBJ2-3; TRBD1 is a possible D gene (6 bases). This CDR3 spans 15 amino acids. Looked up from germline, CDR1 is SGHRS and CDR2 is YFSETQ. Trimming took 6 bases from V and 2 from J, leaving 16 bases between them. Based on the CDR3 plus reference TRBV5-1 and TRBJ2-3, the full variable domain is KAGVTQTPRYLIKTRGQQVTLSCSPISGHRSVSWYQQTPGQGLQFLFEYFSETQRNKGNFPGRFSGRQFSNSRSEMNVSTLELGDSALYLCASTPQGTFTDTQYFGPGTRLTVL.

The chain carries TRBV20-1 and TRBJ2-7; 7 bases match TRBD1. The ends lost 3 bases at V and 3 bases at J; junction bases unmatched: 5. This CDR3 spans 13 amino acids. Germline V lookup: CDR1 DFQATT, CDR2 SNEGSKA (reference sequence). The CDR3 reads CSASQWTGYEQYF. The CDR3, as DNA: TGCAGTGCTAGTCAGTGGACAGGCTACGAGCAGTACTTC.

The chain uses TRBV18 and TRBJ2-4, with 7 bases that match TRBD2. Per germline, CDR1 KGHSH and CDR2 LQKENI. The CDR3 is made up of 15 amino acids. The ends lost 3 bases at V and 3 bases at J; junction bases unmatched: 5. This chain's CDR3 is CASSPRREGKNIQYF. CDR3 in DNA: TGTGCCAGCTCACCCAGAAGGGAGGGCAAAAACATTCAGTACTTC.

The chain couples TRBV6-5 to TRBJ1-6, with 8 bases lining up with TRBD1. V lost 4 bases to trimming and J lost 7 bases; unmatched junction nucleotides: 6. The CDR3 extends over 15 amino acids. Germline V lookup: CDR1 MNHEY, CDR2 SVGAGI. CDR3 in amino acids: CASSSNDRGNSPLHF. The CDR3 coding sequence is TGTGCCAGCAGTTCCAACGACAGGGGCAATTCACCCCTCCACTTT.

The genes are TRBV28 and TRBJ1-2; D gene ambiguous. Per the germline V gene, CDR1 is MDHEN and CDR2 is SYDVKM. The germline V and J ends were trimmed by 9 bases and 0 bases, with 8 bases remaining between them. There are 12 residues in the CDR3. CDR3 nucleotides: TGTGCCAGTCGAGACGCTAACTATGGCTACACCTTC. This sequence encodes CASRDANYGYTF.

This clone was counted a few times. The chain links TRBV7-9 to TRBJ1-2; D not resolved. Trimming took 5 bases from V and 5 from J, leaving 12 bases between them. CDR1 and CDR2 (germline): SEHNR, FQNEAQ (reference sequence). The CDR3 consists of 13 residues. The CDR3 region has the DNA TGTGCCAGCAGCCTCAGCAAAGGGTATGGCTACACCTTC. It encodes CASSLSKGYGYTF.

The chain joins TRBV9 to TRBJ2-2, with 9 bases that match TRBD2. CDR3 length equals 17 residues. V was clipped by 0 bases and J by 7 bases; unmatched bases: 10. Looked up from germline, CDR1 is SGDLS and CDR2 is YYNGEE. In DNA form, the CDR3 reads TGTGCCAGCAGCGTAGTCGCGGGGGGGCCACGTCTCGGGGAGCTGTTTTTT. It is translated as CASSVVAGGPRLGELFF.

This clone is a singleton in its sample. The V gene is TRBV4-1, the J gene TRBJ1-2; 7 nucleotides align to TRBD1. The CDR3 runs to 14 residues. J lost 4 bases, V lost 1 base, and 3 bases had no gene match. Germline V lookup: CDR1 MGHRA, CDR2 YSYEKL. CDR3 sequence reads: CASSQATGIYGYTF. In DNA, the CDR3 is TGCGCCAGCAGCCAAGCGACAGGGATCTATGGCTACACCTTC.

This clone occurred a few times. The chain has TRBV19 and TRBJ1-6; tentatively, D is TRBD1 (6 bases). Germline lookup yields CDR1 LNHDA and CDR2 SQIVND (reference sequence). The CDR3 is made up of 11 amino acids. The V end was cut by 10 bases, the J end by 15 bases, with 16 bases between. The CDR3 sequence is CATRRGGLLHF. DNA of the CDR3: TGTGCCACCCGTAGGGGGGGTCTCCTCCACTTT.

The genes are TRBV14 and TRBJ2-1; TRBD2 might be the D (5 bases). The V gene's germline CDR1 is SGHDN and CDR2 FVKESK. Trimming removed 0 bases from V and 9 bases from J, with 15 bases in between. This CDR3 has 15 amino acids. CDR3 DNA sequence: TGTGCCAGCAGCCAAGATCCCATCAACGGAGGTGAGCAGTTCTTC. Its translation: CASSQDPINGGEQFF.

CDR3 in amino acids: CASSPRVGEDTEAFF. CDR3 sequence (DNA): TGTGCCAGCTCGCCAAGGGTGGGAGAAGACACTGAAGCTTTCTTT. The chain employs TRBV18 and TRBJ1-1; D call uncertain. CDR1 and CDR2 (germline): KGHSH, LQKENI. The CDR3 has 15 amino acids. V was pared by 6 bases and J by 3 bases, with 17 bases between.

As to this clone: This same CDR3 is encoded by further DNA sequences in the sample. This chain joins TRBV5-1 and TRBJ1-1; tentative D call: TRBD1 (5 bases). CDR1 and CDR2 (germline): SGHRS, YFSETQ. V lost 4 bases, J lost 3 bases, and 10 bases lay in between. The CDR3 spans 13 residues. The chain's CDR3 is CASSPMTDTEAFF. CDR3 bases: TGCGCCAGCAGCCCTATGACAGACACTGAAGCTTTCTTT.

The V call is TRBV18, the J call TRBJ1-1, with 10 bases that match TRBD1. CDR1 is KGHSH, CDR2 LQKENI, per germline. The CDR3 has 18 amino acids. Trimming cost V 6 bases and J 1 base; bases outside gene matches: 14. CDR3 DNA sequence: TGTGCCAGCTCTCGCAAGGGACAGGGGAGGAGTTGGAACACTGAAGCTTTCTTT. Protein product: CASSRKGQGRSWNTEAFF. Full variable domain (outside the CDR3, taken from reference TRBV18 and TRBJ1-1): NAGVMQNPRHLVRRRGQEARLRCSPMKGHSHVYWYRQLPEEGLKFMVYLQKENIIDESGMPKERFSAEFPKEGPSILRIQQVVRGDSAAYFCASSRKGQGRSWNTEAFFGQGTRLTVV.

CDR3 residues: CASSLQGSEQFF. In nucleotides, the CDR3 is TGCGCCAGCAGCTTGCAGGGGAGTGAGCAGTTCTTC. The chain joins TRBV5-1 to TRBJ2-1, with TRBD1 as a possible D gene (6 bases). The CDR3 runs to 12 residues. Trimming stripped 1 base from V and 9 bases from J, with 8 bases between. In germline, CDR1 is SGHRS, CDR2 YFSETQ.

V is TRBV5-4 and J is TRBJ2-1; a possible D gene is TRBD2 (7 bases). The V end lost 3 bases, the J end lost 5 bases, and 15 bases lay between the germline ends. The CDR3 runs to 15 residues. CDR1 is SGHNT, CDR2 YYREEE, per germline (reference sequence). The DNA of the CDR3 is TGTGCCAGCAGCTCCCCTCGGGGGGCGAACAATGAGCAGTTCTTC. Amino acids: CASSSPRGANNEQFF.

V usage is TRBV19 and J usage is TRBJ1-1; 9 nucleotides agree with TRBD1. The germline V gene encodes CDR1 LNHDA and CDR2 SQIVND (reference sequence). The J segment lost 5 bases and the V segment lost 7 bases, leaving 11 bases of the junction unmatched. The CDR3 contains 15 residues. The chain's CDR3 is CASKLTGQGLTEAFF. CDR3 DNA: TGTGCCAGTAAGCTTACGGGACAGGGTTTAACTGAAGCTTTCTTT.

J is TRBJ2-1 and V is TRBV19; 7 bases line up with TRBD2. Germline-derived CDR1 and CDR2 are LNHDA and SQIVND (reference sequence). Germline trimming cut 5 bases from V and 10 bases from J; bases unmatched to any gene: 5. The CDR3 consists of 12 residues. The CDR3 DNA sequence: TGTGCCAGTAGTTCGGGAGGTCGGGAGCAGTTCTTC. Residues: CASSSGGREQFF.

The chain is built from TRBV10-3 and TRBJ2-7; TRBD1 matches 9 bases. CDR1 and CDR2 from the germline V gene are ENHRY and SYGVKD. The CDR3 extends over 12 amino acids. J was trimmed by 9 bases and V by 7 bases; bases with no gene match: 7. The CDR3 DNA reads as TGTGCCATCACCACAGGGGGCGGACGGCAGTACTTC. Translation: CAITTGGGRQYF.

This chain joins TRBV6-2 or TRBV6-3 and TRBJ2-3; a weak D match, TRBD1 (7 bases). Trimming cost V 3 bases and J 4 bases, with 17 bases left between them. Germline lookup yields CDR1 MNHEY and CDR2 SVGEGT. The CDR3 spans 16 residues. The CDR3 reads CASSYHLGRGADTQYF. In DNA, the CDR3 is TGTGCCAGCAGTTATCATCTGGGCAGGGGGGCAGATACGCAGTATTTT.

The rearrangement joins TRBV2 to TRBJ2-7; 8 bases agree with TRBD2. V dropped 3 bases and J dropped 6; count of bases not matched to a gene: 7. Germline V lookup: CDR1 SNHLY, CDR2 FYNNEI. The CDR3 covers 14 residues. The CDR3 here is CASSDQRGLGEQYF. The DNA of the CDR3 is TGTGCCAGCAGTGATCAGCGGGGGCTCGGCGAGCAGTACTTC.